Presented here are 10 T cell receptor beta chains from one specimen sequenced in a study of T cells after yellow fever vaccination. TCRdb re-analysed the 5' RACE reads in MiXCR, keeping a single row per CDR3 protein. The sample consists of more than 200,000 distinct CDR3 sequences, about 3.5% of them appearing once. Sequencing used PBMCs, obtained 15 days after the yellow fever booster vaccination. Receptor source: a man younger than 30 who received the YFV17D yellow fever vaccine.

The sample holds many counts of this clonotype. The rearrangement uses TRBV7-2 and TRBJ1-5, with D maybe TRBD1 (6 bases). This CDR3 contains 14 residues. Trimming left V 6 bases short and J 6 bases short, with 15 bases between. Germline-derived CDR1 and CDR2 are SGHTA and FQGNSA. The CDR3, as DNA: TGTGCCAGCAGTGCAGCCGGGGGCGGTCAGCCCCAGCATTTT. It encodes CASSAAGGGQPQHF. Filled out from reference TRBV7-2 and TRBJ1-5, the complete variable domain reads GAGVSQSPSNKVTEKGKDVELRCDPISGHTALYWYRQSLGQGLEFLIYFQGNSAPDKSGLPSDRFSAERTGGSVSTLTIQRTQQEDSAVYLCASSAAGGGQPQHFGDGTRLSIL.

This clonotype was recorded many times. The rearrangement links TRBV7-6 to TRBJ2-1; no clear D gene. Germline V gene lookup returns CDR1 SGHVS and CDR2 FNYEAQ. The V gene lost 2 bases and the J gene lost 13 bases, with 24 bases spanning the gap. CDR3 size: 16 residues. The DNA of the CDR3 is TGTGCCAGCAGCTTAACCCCGACACAAGAAAGGACCCCTCAGTTCTTC. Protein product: CASSLTPTQERTPQFF.

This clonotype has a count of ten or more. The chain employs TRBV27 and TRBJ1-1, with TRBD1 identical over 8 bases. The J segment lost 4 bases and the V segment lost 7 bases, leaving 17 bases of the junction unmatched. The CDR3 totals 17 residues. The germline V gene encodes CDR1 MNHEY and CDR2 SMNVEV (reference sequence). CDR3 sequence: CASTDRTGSARGTEAFF. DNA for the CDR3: TGTGCCAGCACCGACCGGACAGGGTCCGCCCGGGGCACTGAAGCTTTCTTT.

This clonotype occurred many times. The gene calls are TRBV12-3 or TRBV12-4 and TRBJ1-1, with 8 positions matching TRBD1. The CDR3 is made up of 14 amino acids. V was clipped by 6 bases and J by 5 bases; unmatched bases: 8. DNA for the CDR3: TGTGCCAGCAGGAGACAGGGGAGGGATACTGAAGCTTTCTTT. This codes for CASRRQGRDTEAFF.

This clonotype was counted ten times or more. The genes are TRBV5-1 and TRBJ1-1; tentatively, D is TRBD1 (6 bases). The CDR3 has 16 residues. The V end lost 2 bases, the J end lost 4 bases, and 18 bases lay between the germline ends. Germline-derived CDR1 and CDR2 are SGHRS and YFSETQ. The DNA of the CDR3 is TGCGCCAGCAGCTTACAGGGATTAGTGATGGGCACTGAAGCTTTCTTT. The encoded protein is CASSLQGLVMGTEAFF.

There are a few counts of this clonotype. The CDR3 protein is CASSGGYTDTQYF. DNA for the CDR3: TGCGCCAGCAGCGGGGGATACACAGATACGCAGTATTTT. The V and J genes are TRBV5-1 and TRBJ2-3, with D possibly called TRBD1 or TRBD2 (5 bases each). Germline CDR1 and CDR2: SGHRS and YFSETQ. There are 13 residues in the CDR3. With 4 bases removed from V and 2 bases from J, the gap between germline ends came to 8 bases.

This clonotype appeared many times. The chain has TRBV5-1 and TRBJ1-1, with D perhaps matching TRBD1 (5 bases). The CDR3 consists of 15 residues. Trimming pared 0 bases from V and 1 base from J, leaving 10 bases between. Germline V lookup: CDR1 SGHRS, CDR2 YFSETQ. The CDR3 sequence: CASSLEGFANTEAFF. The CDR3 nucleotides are TGCGCCAGCAGCTTGGAGGGGTTTGCGAACACTGAAGCTTTCTTT.

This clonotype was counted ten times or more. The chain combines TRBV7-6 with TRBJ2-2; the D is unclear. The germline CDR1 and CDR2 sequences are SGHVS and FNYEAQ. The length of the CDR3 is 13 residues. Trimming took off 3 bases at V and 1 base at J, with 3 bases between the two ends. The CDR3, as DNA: TGTGCCAGCAGCTTTGGGAACACCGGGGAGCTGTTTTTT. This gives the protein CASSFGNTGELFF. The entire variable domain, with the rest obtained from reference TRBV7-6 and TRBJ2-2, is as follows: GAGVSQSPRYKVTKRGQDVALRCDPISGHVSLYWYRQALGQGPEFLTYFNYEAQQDKSGLPNDRFSAERPEGSISTLTIQRTEQRDSAMYRCASSFGNTGELFFGEGSRLTVL.

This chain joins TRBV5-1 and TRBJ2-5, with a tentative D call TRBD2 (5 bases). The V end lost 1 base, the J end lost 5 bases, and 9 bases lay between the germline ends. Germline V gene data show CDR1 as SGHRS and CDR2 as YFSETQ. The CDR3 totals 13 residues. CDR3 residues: CASSLIPGETQYF. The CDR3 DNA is TGCGCCAGCAGCTTGATACCGGGGGAGACCCAGTACTTC.

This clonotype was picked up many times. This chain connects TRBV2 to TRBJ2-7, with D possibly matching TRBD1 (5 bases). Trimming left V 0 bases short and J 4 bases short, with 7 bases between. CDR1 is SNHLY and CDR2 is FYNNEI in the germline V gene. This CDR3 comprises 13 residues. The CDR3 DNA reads TGTGCCAGCAGTGAAGCTGGGGCATACGAGCAGTACTTC. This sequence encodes CASSEAGAYEQYF.